Listed below are T cell receptor beta chains from one sample, sequenced in a study of blood T cell repertoires in COVID-19. Sequencing used immunoSEQ multiplex PCR; TCRdb keeps in-frame clones, though not all of them. The data show 190,000 or so clones, around 89% seen once. The specimen sequenced was peripheral blood. These TCRs come from a man aged 50 or older with acute or convalescent COVID-19. Each CDR3 is given with its conserved first and last residue. Each record gives: J gene, V gene, clone size, D gene, CDR3 DNA, CDR3 protein. D genes are given only for firm matches. Only part of the rows carry a size: once, few, many, or a class if the clone is expanded.

TRBJ2-1 | TRBV5-1 | . | . | TGCGCCAGCAGCTTGCAGGGCTACAATGAGCAGTTCTTC | CASSLQGYNEQFF
TRBJ2-7 | TRBV28 | . | . | TGTGCCAGCAGGGCCTCCTACGAGCAGTACTTC | CASRASYEQYF
TRBJ1-2 | TRBV12-3/TRBV12-4 | . | . | TGTGCCAGCAGTTTAACAGACTATGGCTACACCTTC | CASSLTDYGYTF
TRBJ2-3 | TRBV27 | . | . | TGTGCCAGCAGTTTCAAGACAGCTAGCACAGATACGCAGTATTTT | CASSFKTASTDTQYF
TRBJ2-7 | TRBV3-1/TRBV3-2 | . | . | TGTGCCAGCAGCCCGGCGCGGGGGCCCTACGAGCAGTACTTC | CASSPARGPYEQYF
TRBJ1-1 | TRBV6-6 | . | . | TGTGCCAGCAGTTACGACAGATTGAACACTGAAGCTTTCTTT | CASSYDRLNTEAFF
TRBJ1-4 | TRBV5-1 | . | . | TGCGCCAGCAGCTTAGGGGTAGAACGTGAAAAACTGTTTTTT | CASSLGVEREKLFF
TRBJ1-5 | TRBV9 | . | . | TGTGCCAGCAGCGTAAGCGGAGGGAGACAGCCCCAGCATTTT | CASSVSGGRQPQHF
TRBJ1-1 | TRBV19 | . | . | TGTGCCAGTTCCCGGACAACTACTGAAGCTTTCTTT | CASSRTTTEAFF
TRBJ1-5 | TRBV27 | . | TRBD1 | TGTGCCAGCAGTATCGACAGGGGTGGCAATCAGCCCCAGCATTTT | CASSIDRGGNQPQHF
TRBJ2-1 | TRBV6-5 | . | TRBD2 | TGTGCCAGCAGTTACGTTAGCGGGGGGGCGGGTGAGCAGTTCTTC | CASSYVSGGAGEQFF
TRBJ1-1 | TRBV7-2 | . | . | TGTGCCAGCAGCTTATTAGGGGCGAGGAACACTGAAGCTTTCTTT | CASSLLGARNTEAFF
TRBJ2-1 | TRBV29-1 | once | . | TGCAGCGTTGAAGAGGGGGGTGTCGATGAGCAGTTCTTC | CSVEEGGVDEQFF
TRBJ2-5 | TRBV5-1 | . | . | TGCGCCAGCAGCGACCGGGGGATCCAAGAGACCCAGTACTTC | CASSDRGIQETQYF
TRBJ2-6 | TRBV3-1/TRBV3-2 | . | . | TGTGCCAGCAGCCGGGAGGCTGGGGCCAACGTCCTGACTTTC | CASSREAGANVLTF
TRBJ1-2 | TRBV28 | . | . | TGTGCCAGCAGGCCCACAGGGACCTATGGCTACACCTTC | CASRPTGTYGYTF
TRBJ1-4 | TRBV27 | . | . | TGTGCCAGCAGTCAGGACAGAGTAGGTGAAAAACTGTTTTTT | CASSQDRVGEKLFF
TRBJ2-3 | TRBV10-3 | few | . | TGTGCCATCAGTGATGGGACAACCGGAGATACGCAGTATTTT | CAISDGTTGDTQYF
TRBJ2-3 | TRBV18 | . | TRBD2 | TGTGCCAGCTCACTCACTAGCGGGAGCACAGATACGCAGTATTTT | CASSLTSGSTDTQYF
TRBJ1-6 | TRBV14 | . | . | TGTGCCAGCAGCCAACTCACGGATTCACCCCTCCACTTT | CASSQLTDSPLHF
TRBJ1-1 | TRBV6-5 | . | TRBD1 | TGTGCCAGCAGTAGTACAGGGGTGGGCACTGAAGCTTTCTTT | CASSSTGVGTEAFF
TRBJ1-6 | TRBV5-1 | . | . | TGCGCCAGCAGCTTTATCGGACAGAATAATTCACCCCTCCACTTT | CASSFIGQNNSPLHF
TRBJ2-1 | TRBV7-8 | . | TRBD2 | TGTGCCAGCAGGCTGACTAGCGGAGGTGAGCAGTTCTTC | CASRLTSGGEQFF
TRBJ1-6 | TRBV18 | few | . | TGTGCCAGCTCACTACAAGGGAGCTCCTATAATTCACCCCTCCACTTT | CASSLQGSSYNSPLHF
TRBJ1-6 | TRBV27 | few | TRBD1 | TGTGCCAGCAGCCAGGACAGGGTCGTCTTTTCACCCCTCCACTTT | CASSQDRVVFSPLHF
TRBJ1-3 | TRBV30 | . | . | TGTGCCTGGAGTGTACGTGGAACTAGAAACACCATATATTTT | CAWSVRGTRNTIYF
TRBJ2-7 | TRBV7-9 | . | TRBD2 | TGTGCCAGCAGCTTAGACGGCGGGAGCGGGGACGAGCAGTACTTC | CASSLDGGSGDEQYF
TRBJ1-6 | TRBV30 | . | . | TGTGCCTGGAAAGTGTTAGAGTTCCTCCACTTT | CAWKVLEFLHF
TRBJ1-2 | TRBV24-1 | . | . | TGTGCCACCAGTGACTCCGGGACACCTTTGCGTGGCTACACCTTC | CATSDSGTPLRGYTF
TRBJ2-1 | TRBV3-1/TRBV3-2 | . | TRBD2 | TGTGCCAGCAGTACGACTAGCGCCCTTGGGAATGAGCAGTTCTTC | CASSTTSALGNEQFF
TRBJ2-7 | TRBV15 | . | TRBD1 | TGTGCCACCAGCAGAGGGGCCCTTTTGACAGGGTCACCCTACGAGCAGTACTTC | CATSRGALLTGSPYEQYF
TRBJ2-3 | TRBV7-8 | . | TRBD2 | TGTGCCAGCAGCCTTCGGGAGGGCACAGATACGCAGTATTTT | CASSLREGTDTQYF
TRBJ2-7 | TRBV2 | . | . | TGTGCCGGGAAGCGGGACAGGTCCTACGAGCAGTACTTC | CAGKRDRSYEQYF
TRBJ2-7 | TRBV5-1 | . | . | TGCGCCAGCAGCCCGGGAAGCTTAAGTCCCTACGAGCAGTACTTC | CASSPGSLSPYEQYF
TRBJ1-5 | TRBV12-3/TRBV12-4 | . | . | TGTGCCAGCAGTTATAGGAGTCAGCCCCAGCATTTT | CASSYRSQPQHF
TRBJ2-1 | TRBV5-1 | . | . | TGCGCCAGCAGCCCTAGTTCCACCTACAATGAGCAGTTCTTC | CASSPSSTYNEQFF
TRBJ2-7 | TRBV18 | once | . | TGTGCCAGCTCAACGGGTACCTACGAGCAGTACTTC | CASSTGTYEQYF
TRBJ1-2 | TRBV6-6 | . | . | TGTGCCAGCAGTTCCACAGCCTCCCGGGGCTATGGCTACACCTTC | CASSSTASRGYGYTF
TRBJ2-7 | TRBV6-4 | . | TRBD1 | TGTGCCAGCAGTGCCTTGACAGGGGAAACCCTTTTTACCTACGAGCAGTACTTC | CASSALTGETLFTYEQYF
TRBJ2-5 | TRBV5-1 | . | TRBD2 | TGCGCCAGCAGCAGGACTAGCGGGAGCCTGCAGGGGACCCAGTACTTC | CASSRTSGSLQGTQYF
TRBJ2-3 | TRBV29-1 | . | . | TGCAGCGTTGCCCCCGGGGGCACAGATACGCAGTATTTT | CSVAPGGTDTQYF
TRBJ2-3 | TRBV6-5 | . | . | TGTGCCAGCAGCATGACTAGAGACGGCACAGATACGCAGTATTTT | CASSMTRDGTDTQYF
TRBJ2-2 | TRBV5-1 | . | TRBD2 | TGCGCCAGCAGCTTATCGACTAGCGGGAGTTTCGCCGGGGAGCTGTTTTTT | CASSLSTSGSFAGELFF